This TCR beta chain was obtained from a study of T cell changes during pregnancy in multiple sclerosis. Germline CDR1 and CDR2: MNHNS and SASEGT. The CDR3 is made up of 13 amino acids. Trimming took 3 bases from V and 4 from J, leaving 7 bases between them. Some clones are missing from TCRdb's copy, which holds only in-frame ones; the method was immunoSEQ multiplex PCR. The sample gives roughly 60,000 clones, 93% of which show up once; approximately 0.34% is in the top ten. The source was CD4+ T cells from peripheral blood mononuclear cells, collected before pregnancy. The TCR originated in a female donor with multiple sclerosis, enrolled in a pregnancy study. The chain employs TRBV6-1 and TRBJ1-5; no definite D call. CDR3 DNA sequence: TGTGCCAGCAGTGACAGGCTTAATCAGCCCCAGCATTTT. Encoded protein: CASSDRLNQPQHF.